This T cell receptor beta chain derives from a study of blood T cell repertoires in COVID-19. Study details: Some COVID-19 samples were acute and others convalescent; all came from the United States, Italy and Spain.

Trimming cost V 4 bases and J 3 bases, with 13 bases left between them. CDR3 length equals 15 residues. Germline assignment: CDR1 SGHRS and CDR2 YFSETQ. TCRdb's copy holds only in-frame clones and misses some; the assay was immunoSEQ multiplex PCR. The sample contains 110,000 to 150,000 clones, 85% to 90% of which appear only once. This chain uses TRBV5-1 with TRBJ1-4, with a tentative D call TRBD1 (5 bases). This receptor was obtained from a human donor in a cohort sampled during active COVID-19. The source material was peripheral blood. CDR3 nucleotides: TGCGCCAGCAGCGCCCCAGGGCGGCCTAATGAAAAACTGTTTTTT. This encodes CASSAPGRPNEKLFF.